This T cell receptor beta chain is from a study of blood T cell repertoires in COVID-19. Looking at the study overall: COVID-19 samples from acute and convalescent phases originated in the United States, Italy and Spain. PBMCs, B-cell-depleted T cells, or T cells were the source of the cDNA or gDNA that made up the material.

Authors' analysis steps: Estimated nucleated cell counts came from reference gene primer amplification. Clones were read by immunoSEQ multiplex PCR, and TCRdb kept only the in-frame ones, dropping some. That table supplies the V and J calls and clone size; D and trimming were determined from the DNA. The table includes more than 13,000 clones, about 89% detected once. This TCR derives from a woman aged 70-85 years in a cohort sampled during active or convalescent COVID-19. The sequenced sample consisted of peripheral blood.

The CDR3 loop reads CASRYGATNEKLFF. CDR3 bases: TGTGCCAGCAGATACGGTGCAACTAATGAAAAACTGTTTTTT. V gene TRBV7-9 combines with J gene TRBJ1-4; D is ambiguous. The V gene's germline CDR1 is SEHNR and CDR2 FQNEAQ (reference sequence). The CDR3 is 14 amino acids. The ends were cut back, 6 bases at V and 0 bases at J, with 8 bases in the middle.